This TCR beta chain was observed in a study of shared clonotypes between healthy human individuals. Broader study findings: Several donors shared 4.5% to 6.5% of their naive CD4 clonotypes.

The naive CD8 fraction comprised CD45RO-negative cells positively selected for CCR7 and excluded terminally differentiated effector memory CD45RA+ cells. Details on this clone: What it binds is not known. The sample holds other DNA sequences that translate to the same CDR3.

Looked up from germline, CDR1 is SEHNR and CDR2 is FQNEAQ (reference sequence). The ends were cut back, 4 bases at V and 4 bases at J, with 7 bases in the middle. The CDR3 contains 12 residues. Clones were sequenced by immunoSEQ multiplex PCR, and TCRdb holds only the in-frame ones, with some missing. This table holds millions of clones, more than 85% found once. Sample: naive CD8+ T cells from PBMCs. J is TRBJ1-1 and V is TRBV7-9; D gene unclear. This receptor was taken from a man between 18 and 29 years old in good health. Some clones in this sample may be carry-over from other donors' samples. CDR3 coding DNA: TGTGCCAGCAGCTGGGGAGGCACTGAAGCTTTCTTT. As protein: CASSWGGTEAFF.